Listed below are T cell receptor beta chains from one sample, sequenced in a study of shared clonotypes between healthy human individuals. Produced via immunoSEQ multiplex PCR; TCRdb's table is partial and in-frame only. The sample includes 230,000 or so clones, 65% to 70% seen only once; the top ten take 8.5% to 14%. Sample: memory CD4+ T cells sorted from blood. These receptors originate from a man aged 30-40 years in good health. CDR3s include the opening cysteine and the closing phenylalanine or tryptophan. A D gene is named only where the DNA matches it firmly. For some rows the clone size is stated as once, few or many, or as a class when expanded; others skip it.

J: TRBJ1-2; size: few; D: NA; V: TRBV6-1; DNA: TGTGCCAGCAGTGAAGCGTCCGGGGGTCGGGGCGGCTACACCTTC; CDR3: CASSEASGGRGGYTF
J: TRBJ1-5; size: few; D: TRBD1; V: TRBV27; DNA: TGTGCCAGCAGGCCTCTCCGGGACAGCGCATATCAGCCCCAGCATTTT; CDR3: CASRPLRDSAYQPQHF
J: TRBJ2-3; size: NA; D: TRBD2; V: TRBV29-1; DNA: TGCAGCGTATCACTAGCGGGAGCGGTAGATACGCAGTATTTT; CDR3: CSVSLAGAVDTQYF
J: TRBJ2-3; size: NA; D: NA; V: TRBV7-3; DNA: TGTGCCAGCAGCCCGGCAGGCGATACGCAGTATTTT; CDR3: CASSPAGDTQYF
J: TRBJ1-1; size: NA; D: NA; V: TRBV9; DNA: TGTGCCAGCAGCGTACCCATCATCCCGGAACCTGAAGCTTTCTTT; CDR3: CASSVPIIPEPEAFF
J: TRBJ2-2; size: NA; D: NA; V: TRBV9; DNA: TGTGCCTGCAGCACTACAATTACAAGGAACACCGGGGAGCTGTTTTTT; CDR3: CACSTTITRNTGELFF
J: TRBJ2-7; size: once; D: TRBD2; V: TRBV7-2; DNA: TGTGCCAGCAGCTTTTCTAGCGGGAGGCTCGACGAGCAGTACTTC; CDR3: CASSFSSGRLDEQYF
J: TRBJ1-3; size: NA; D: NA; V: TRBV28; DNA: TGTGCCAGCACTCGTGGGGGGGAAATCTCTGGAAACACCATATATTTT; CDR3: CASTRGGEISGNTIYF
J: TRBJ1-1; size: NA; D: NA; V: TRBV27; DNA: TGTGCCAGCAGTTTATTGGCGGGGGGGGTAGTAGTTCTGGACACTGAAGCTTTCTTT; CDR3: CASSLLAGGVVVLDTEAFF
J: TRBJ2-3; size: NA; D: NA; V: TRBV6-1; DNA: TGTGCCAGCAGTGGGACAGACAGCACAGATACGCAGTATTTT; CDR3: CASSGTDSTDTQYF
J: TRBJ2-7; size: few; D: NA; V: TRBV14; DNA: TGTGCCAGCGCGATCCGGGACGGACCCTACGAGCAGTACTTC; CDR3: CASAIRDGPYEQYF
J: TRBJ2-1; size: NA; D: TRBD2; V: TRBV6-6; DNA: TGTGCCAGCTCCCCAGGCGGGAGAGGTGAGCAGTTCTTC; CDR3: CASSPGGRGEQFF
J: TRBJ2-3; size: NA; D: NA; V: TRBV7-9; DNA: TGTGCCAGCAGCTTGGGTTCTGGCGGGATATACGCGGATACGCAGTATTTT; CDR3: CASSLGSGGIYADTQYF
J: TRBJ2-1; size: NA; D: NA; V: TRBV5-1; DNA: TGCGCCAGCATGAGGGGATCCACCTCCTACAATGAGCAGTTCTTC; CDR3: CASMRGSTSYNEQFF
J: TRBJ1-2; size: NA; D: TRBD1; V: TRBV9; DNA: TGTGCCAGCAGCGTAGGTACAGGGGAGGTGTATGGCTACACCTTC; CDR3: CASSVGTGEVYGYTF
J: TRBJ2-7; size: few; D: NA; V: TRBV20-1; DNA: TGCAGTGCTCTCCATGGGGAGCAGTACTTC; CDR3: CSALHGEQYF
J: TRBJ1-2; size: NA; D: NA; V: TRBV28; DNA: TGTGCCAGCAGTTTAGGGCAGAGGGGCCATGGCTACACCTTC; CDR3: CASSLGQRGHGYTF
J: TRBJ2-3; size: NA; D: TRBD1; V: TRBV14; DNA: TGTGCCAGCAGCCAAACCGGGACAGGGTGGGCAGATACGCAGTATTTT; CDR3: CASSQTGTGWADTQYF
J: TRBJ2-7; size: few; D: NA; V: TRBV28; DNA: TGTGCCAGCAACAAAGCGATGGGGAAGCAGTACTTC; CDR3: CASNKAMGKQYF
J: TRBJ2-5; size: NA; D: TRBD2; V: TRBV9; DNA: TGTGCCAGCAGCGAGACTAGCGGAGGGCCCCGACAAGAGACCCAGTACTTC; CDR3: CASSETSGGPRQETQYF
J: TRBJ2-3; size: NA; D: TRBD2; V: TRBV19; DNA: TGTGCCAGTAGCCCTATCGGGACTAGCGGGAGTCGAACAGATACGCAGTATTTT; CDR3: CASSPIGTSGSRTDTQYF
J: TRBJ2-1; size: NA; D: TRBD1; V: TRBV5-6; DNA: TGTGCCAGCAGCTTTACAGGGGGCTCCTACAATGAGCAGTTCTTC; CDR3: CASSFTGGSYNEQFF
J: TRBJ2-5; size: NA; D: NA; V: TRBV5-6; DNA: TGTGCCAGCAGCTTCCCCGGGGGCCTAGGGAGTAAAGAGACCCAGTACTTC; CDR3: CASSFPGGLGSKETQYF
J: TRBJ2-3; size: NA; D: NA; V: TRBV4-1; DNA: TGCGCCAGCAGCCAGGAGGACACGGGCACAGATACGCAGTATTTT; CDR3: CASSQEDTGTDTQYF
J: TRBJ2-7; size: NA; D: NA; V: TRBV6-5; DNA: TGTGCCAGCAGACGGGGACTCGCCTCCTACGAGCAGTACTTC; CDR3: CASRRGLASYEQYF